The text below deals with one T cell receptor (beta chain). What it recognizes is unknown. The sample comes from a study of beta chain features in type 1 diabetes. The investigators reverse transcribed all of the isolated RNA, so they sequenced expressed TCRB transcripts. Sequencing used immunoSEQ multiplex PCR; TCRdb keeps in-frame clones, though not all of them. The sample records 150,000 to 200,000 clones, roughly 7.1% being singletons. General observations from the study: High-TCR-expressing cells could be over-represented by cDNA sequencing. In every one of the four CD4+ subsets, TCRB CDR3s were moderately but significantly shorter in Type 1 diabetes patients.

V was trimmed by 7 bases and J by 2 bases, leaving 16 bases between them. This CDR3 has 14 amino acids. Germline V gene sequence: CDR1 SGHRS, CDR2 YFSETQ. The chain employs TRBV5-1 and TRBJ2-7, with a weak D call TRBD1 (5 bases). Material for sequencing was central memory CD4+ T cells from blood. This TCR was recovered from a middle-aged woman with type 1 diabetes. This CDR3 is CASASQGTPYEQYF. CDR3 sequence (DNA): TGCGCCAGCGCCTCCCAGGGAACCCCCTACGAGCAGTACTTC.